A selection of T cell receptor beta chains follows, all from one sample in a study of shared clonotypes between healthy human individuals. Sequencing was performed with immunoSEQ multiplex PCR; in TCRdb, only in-frame clones are kept and a portion is missing. The sample lists more than 400,000 clones, 95% to 96% occurring once. The sample comprised naive CD4+ T cells sorted from blood. The receptors originated from a woman aged 25-40 years in good health. The CDR3 runs from the conserved cysteine through the conserved F or W. A D gene is named only where the DNA matches it firmly. The listing skips clone size in some rows; elsewhere it reads once, few, many or a size class.

>TRBV11-2|once|TRBJ2-7|.
TGTGCCAGCAGCTTATCCCAGGTAGTTACCTACGAGCAGTACTTC
CASSLSQVVTYEQYF
>TRBV28|.|TRBJ2-1|.
TGTGCCAGCGGGGGGAATAGACCCGGCAATGAGCAGTTCTTC
CASGGNRPGNEQFF
>TRBV19|.|TRBJ1-5|.
TGTGCCAGTAGTAACATTGACGGTAGCAATCAGCCCCAGCATTTT
CASSNIDGSNQPQHF
>TRBV30|.|TRBJ1-5|.
TGTGCCTGGGCCCCGTTGCCCAATCAGCCCCAGCATTTT
CAWAPLPNQPQHF
>TRBV28|.|TRBJ1-5|.
TGTGCCAGCAGTTTAGCAAATCAGCCCCAGCATTTT
CASSLANQPQHF
>TRBV30|.|TRBJ2-2|.
TGTGCCTGGTCTAGACATCGTAGCCGGGCGAACCCCACCGAGAGGCGTACCGGGGAGCTGTTTTTT
CAWSRHRSRANPTERRTGELFF
>TRBV6-1|.|TRBJ1-5|.
TGTGCCAGCAGTGAAACAAATAGCAATCAGCCCCAGCATTTT
CASSETNSNQPQHF
>TRBV4-1|.|TRBJ1-3|.
TGCGCCAGCAGCCACCGAGGCGGAGAGAGAAACACCATATATTTT
CASSHRGGERNTIYF
>TRBV6-5|once|TRBJ2-7|TRBD1
TGTGCCAGCACAGAATCCGGGACAGTGTCCTACGAGCAGTACTTC
CASTESGTVSYEQYF
>TRBV28|.|TRBJ2-1|.
TGTGCCAGCAGTTCAGTAAGGGACGATGAGCAGTTCTTC
CASSSVRDDEQFF
>TRBV18|.|TRBJ2-5|TRBD1
TGTGCCAGCTCACCGGGACAGGGGTCTCAAGAGACCCAGTACTTC
CASSPGQGSQETQYF
>TRBV5-1|.|TRBJ2-7|.
TGCGCCAGCAGCCCGCGGGGCAGCGACTACTCCTACGAGCAGTACTTC
CASSPRGSDYSYEQYF
>TRBV11-2|.|TRBJ1-4|.
TGTGCCAGCAGCTACCGTAATTCGGCGAAAGGGGAAAAACTGTTTTTT
CASSYRNSAKGEKLFF
>TRBV5-1|.|TRBJ1-1|.
TGCGCCAGCTCAGATATCCTGAACACTGAAGCTTTCTTT
CASSDILNTEAFF
>TRBV6-5|.|TRBJ1-1|.
TGTGCCAGCAGTTACTCCGGGCCACCGAACACTGAAGCTTTCTTT
CASSYSGPPNTEAFF
>TRBV6-1|.|TRBJ2-2|TRBD1
TGTGCCAGCAGTGAATTCGCTACCCCCTTAGGGACAGCTGCGAACACCGGGGAGCTGTTTTTT
CASSEFATPLGTAANTGELFF
>TRBV28|.|TRBJ1-2|.
TGTGCCAGCAAGAGGGGTTGGGGCTACACCTTC
CASKRGWGYTF
>TRBV6-6|.|TRBJ2-2|TRBD2
TGTGCCACCTCAGAGTCGGGGGGGGCCACCGGGGAGCTGTTTTTT
CATSESGGATGELFF
>TRBV19|once|TRBJ2-3|.
TGTGCCAGTACTCCGACAGCCCTAGATACGCAGTATTTT
CASTPTALDTQYF
>TRBV7-3|once|TRBJ2-5|.
TGTGCCAGCAGCTTAACTTCGGGGTTTGAGACCCAGTACTTC
CASSLTSGFETQYF
>TRBV7-9|.|TRBJ1-1|.
TGTGCCAGCAGCAAAGGGGTTGGTGAAGCTTTCTTT
CASSKGVGEAFF
>TRBV11-2|.|TRBJ2-5|TRBD1
TGTGCCAGCAGTACCGGGACAGGATGGAGAGAGACCCAGTACTTC
CASSTGTGWRETQYF
>TRBV7-3|.|TRBJ2-3|.
TGTGCCAGCAGCTTAAGCCCGGGTTTCGGCGATACGCAGTATTTT
CASSLSPGFGDTQYF
>TRBV9|.|TRBJ2-1|TRBD2
TGTGCCAGCAGCGTAGGCCTAGCGGCCTACAATGAGCAGTTCTTC
CASSVGLAAYNEQFF
>TRBV20-1|.|TRBJ2-7|.
TGCAGTGCTGGCAGAGACTACGAGCAGTACTTC
CSAGRDYEQYF
>TRBV18|once|TRBJ1-1|.
TGTGCCAGCTCACCCTCATCCGAGGGGGCTTTCTTT
CASSPSSEGAFF
>TRBV5-4|.|TRBJ2-3|TRBD2
TGTGCCAGCAGCTTGAGGCGGGAGGGAGCAGATACGCAGTATTTT
CASSLRREGADTQYF